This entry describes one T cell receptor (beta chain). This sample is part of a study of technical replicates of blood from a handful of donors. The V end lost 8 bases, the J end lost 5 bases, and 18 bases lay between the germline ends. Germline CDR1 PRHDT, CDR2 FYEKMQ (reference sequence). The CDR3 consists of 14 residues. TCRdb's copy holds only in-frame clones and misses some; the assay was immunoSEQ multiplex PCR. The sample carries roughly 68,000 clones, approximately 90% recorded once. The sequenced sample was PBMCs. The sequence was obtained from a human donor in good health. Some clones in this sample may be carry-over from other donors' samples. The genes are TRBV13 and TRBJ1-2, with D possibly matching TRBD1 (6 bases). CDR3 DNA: TGTGCCAGCTCGCCGGGATGGGGGCCTTATGGCTACACCTTC. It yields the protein CASSPGWGPYGYTF.